This T cell receptor (beta chain) is from a study of PD-1 blockade in classical Hodgkin lymphoma. The overall study: The study gave patients nivolumab 3 mg/kg intravenously every 2 weeks. General observations from the study: TCR diversity at baseline was reported to be reduced in newly diagnosed patients relative to healthy donors. With CD4+ cells, TCR diversity rose significantly by C4D1, but not with CD8+ cells. Excluded were patients who started nivolumab under 1 year after ASCT, a group that had lower diversity.

Time point here: cycle 4 day 1 (C4D1), after more than five weeks of nivolumab. Each patient experienced a relapse that followed autologous stem cell transplantation, and brentuximab vedotin exposure varied. The authors purified CD4+ T cells from thawed PBMCs by magnetic negative selection. A remark on this clone: Its antigen is as yet unknown.

The CDR3 is 13 amino acids. V lost 5 bases and J 6 bases, leaving 12 bases between the germline ends. In germline, CDR1 is SSHAT, CDR2 FNYEAQ (reference sequence). TCRdb's copy holds only in-frame clones and misses some; the assay was immunoSEQ multiplex PCR. The sample lists about 13,000 clones, about 86% occurring once. V usage is TRBV7-7 and J usage is TRBJ2-3; a weak D match, TRBD2 (5 bases). This TCR derives from a human donor with classical Hodgkin lymphoma. Sample: CD4+ T cells from blood, taken before the fourth cycle of nivolumab. The CDR3 sequence is CASSTDSGDTQYF. The CDR3 region has the DNA TGTGCCAGCAGCACGGACTCTGGCGATACGCAGTATTTT.